These T cell receptor beta chains were read from a single sample in a study of vaccination and CD4 T cells after COVID-19. TCRdb re-called the PCR reads with MiXCR, one entry per CDR3 protein. This table holds under 20,000 distinct CDR3 sequences, under 30% found once. Antigens of these TCRs are unknown. Sequenced sample: cultured CD4+ T cells from blood. The receptor set was obtained from a human donor with COVID-19. Both conserved end residues are part of each CDR3. The D gene is left open where the match is weak. Clone size is shown for a subset of rows, as once, few, many or a class of expanded clone.

TRBV12-3/TRBV12-4	TRBJ1-6	NA	NA	CASKRTERNSPLHF	TGTGCCAGCAAACGGACAGAGAGGAATTCACCCCTCCACTTT
TRBV12-3/TRBV12-4	TRBJ2-2	NA	NA	CASSLAGGLDTGELFF	TGTGCCAGCAGTTTAGCGGGGGGGCTGGACACCGGGGAGCTGTTTTTT
TRBV15	TRBJ2-3	NA	few	CATSRDPANTDTQYF	TGTGCCACCAGCAGAGATCCAGCAAACACAGATACGCAGTATTTT
TRBV6-1	TRBJ1-5	NA	few	CASNAGDSNQPQHF	TGTGCCAGCAACGCAGGGGATAGCAATCAGCCCCAGCATTTT
TRBV29-1	TRBJ1-6	TRBD1	NA	CSVAGGGGSPLHF	TGCAGCGTGGCCGGTGGAGGGGGCTCACCCCTCCACTTT
TRBV12-3/TRBV12-4	TRBJ2-5	NA	NA	CASLRDSRGETQYF	TGTGCCAGCCTTCGGGACTCCAGAGGAGAGACCCAGTACTTC
TRBV5-1	TRBJ2-5	NA	NA	CASRQGGAVETQYF	TGCGCCAGTAGGCAGGGGGGGGCCGTCGAGACCCAGTACTTC
TRBV11-2	TRBJ1-6	NA	NA	CASSLDPVGGADNSPLHF	TGTGCCAGCAGCTTAGATCCTGTGGGCGGAGCCGATAATTCACCCCTCCACTTT
TRBV27	TRBJ2-7	TRBD1	NA	CASRGYRGTYEQYF	TGTGCCAGCAGGGGATACAGGGGAACCTACGAGCAGTACTTC
TRBV25-1	TRBJ1-1	TRBD1	few	CASSEYRGPGNTEAFF	TGTGCCAGCAGTGAATATAGGGGGCCTGGGAACACTGAAGCTTTCTTT
TRBV5-1	TRBJ2-2	NA	NA	CASNQDGRTGELFF	TGCGCCAGCAACCAGGACGGTCGCACCGGGGAGCTGTTTTTT
TRBV28	TRBJ2-1	NA	NA	CASSLGGAGLNEQFF	TGTGCCAGCAGTTTAGGAGGGGCGGGTTTGAATGAGCAGTTCTTC
TRBV20-1	TRBJ2-2	TRBD2	few	CSASGTSGGASVPGELFF	TGCAGTGCGTCCGGGACTAGCGGGGGGGCGAGTGTCCCCGGGGAGCTGTTTTTT
TRBV19	TRBJ1-4	NA	NA	CASSMFGGMTDEKLFF	TGTGCCAGTAGTATGTTCGGGGGAATGACGGATGAAAAACTGTTTTTT
TRBV24-1	TRBJ2-3	NA	NA	CATRKGTSPPDTQYF	TGTGCCACCAGAAAGGGTACTAGCCCCCCAGATACGCAGTATTTT
TRBV7-8	TRBJ1-2	NA	medium-sized	CASSLSDFYGYTF	TGTGCCAGCAGCTTATCGGATTTCTATGGCTACACCTTC
TRBV20-1	TRBJ2-5	NA	few	CSATRGEETQYF	TGCAGTGCCACAAGGGGTGAAGAGACCCAGTACTTC
TRBV30	TRBJ2-1	TRBD2	NA	CAWSAGTSINEQFF	TGTGCCTGGAGTGCCGGGACTAGTATCAATGAGCAGTTCTTC
TRBV11-3	TRBJ2-3	NA	NA	CASSLESTVDTQYF	TGTGCCAGCAGCTTAGAGTCGACGGTAGATACGCAGTATTTT
TRBV27	TRBJ2-5	TRBD1	NA	CASRVTGGVLGETQYF	TGTGCCAGCAGGGTGACAGGGGGCGTTTTGGGAGAGACCCAGTACTTC
TRBV30	TRBJ2-7	TRBD1	NA	CAWSVPWQGVRNEQYF	TGTGCCTGGAGTGTACCATGGCAGGGGGTAAGAAACGAGCAGTACTTC
TRBV24-1	TRBJ1-3	NA	NA	CAPDRRFGNTIYF	TGTGCCCCCGACCGACGGTTTGGGAACACCATATATTTT
TRBV6-2/TRBV6-3	TRBJ1-1	NA	few	CASSYKVVGGHTEAFF	TGTGCCAGCAGTTACAAAGTCGTGGGGGGACACACTGAAGCTTTCTTT
TRBV6-2/TRBV6-3	TRBJ1-4	TRBD1	NA	CAGKTRQGNEKLFF	TGTGCCGGCAAAACAAGACAGGGGAATGAAAAACTGTTTTTT
TRBV20-1	TRBJ2-1	TRBD2	few	CSAPRWTSGGRNEQFF	TGCAGTGCTCCCCGCTGGACTAGCGGGGGGCGGAATGAGCAGTTCTTC
TRBV6-1	TRBJ1-2	NA	few	CASSEMGSGGYTF	TGTGCCAGCAGTGAAATGGGTAGTGGTGGCTACACCTTC
TRBV5-1	TRBJ1-2	NA	NA	CASSPDLAGGYTF	TGCGCCAGCAGCCCCGACCTAGCGGGGGGCTACACCTTC
TRBV5-1	TRBJ2-7	NA	few	CASSLAPSNYEQYF	TGCGCCAGCAGTCTCGCTCCCTCTAACTACGAGCAGTACTTC
TRBV7-9	TRBJ1-6	NA	NA	CASSNRTNNSPLHF	TGTGCCAGCAGCAACCGGACCAATAATTCACCCCTCCACTTT
TRBV2	TRBJ1-3	TRBD1	NA	CASSGDSSGNTIYF	TGTGCCAGCAGTGGGGACAGCTCTGGAAACACCATATATTTT